The clone carrying this T cell receptor beta chain was observed once. Extracted RNA was reverse transcribed into cDNA, the sequencing template. TCRdb's table, derived via immunoSEQ multiplex PCR, lists solely in-frame clones and lacks some. Seen here are about 190,000 clones, more than 55% observed once, and the top ten hold approximately 1.3%. The data were obtained in a study of CD8+ T cells in alopecia areata. Looking at the study overall: Treated individuals took tofacitinib by mouth, 5 to 10 mg twice daily.

Stated treatment: oral pan-JAK inhibitor, 5-10 mg twice daily. The V gene lost 1 base and the J gene lost 7 bases, with 16 bases spanning the gap. The CDR3 spans 14 residues. CDR1 is GTSNPN, CDR2 SVGIG, per germline (reference sequence). The chain combines TRBV30 with TRBJ2-5, with D perhaps being TRBD1 or TRBD2 (5 bases each). This clonotype was sampled from a human donor with alopecia areata. This specimen consisted of CD4+ T cells sorted from blood, obtained between weeks 47 and 50, from a patient treated with tofacitinib. The CDR3: CAWSGDPGDMTQYF. In nucleotides, the CDR3 is TGTGCCTGGAGTGGGGACCCCGGCGATATGACCCAGTACTTC.